The 7 T cell receptor beta chains in this list originate from one sample, sequenced in a study of shared clonotypes between healthy human individuals. The protocol was immunoSEQ multiplex PCR, while the TCRdb copy is restricted to in-frame clones and leaves out a portion. The repertoire holds about 480,000 clones, with about 79% as singletons. Source material: PBMCs. The source of these receptors is a woman aged 40 to 50 in good health. Some clones in this sample may be carry-over from other donors' samples.

The chain combines TRBV29-1 with TRBJ2-1; TRBD2 agrees at 8 bases. Trimming cost V 4 bases and J 9 bases; bases outside gene matches: 8. Germline values: CDR1 SQVTM, CDR2 ANQGSEA. The CDR3 runs 13 residues. This CDR3 reads CSVGLAGGAEQFF. The CDR3 region has the DNA TGCAGCGTTGGGCTAGCGGGTGGTGCTGAGCAGTTCTTC.

The rearrangement links TRBV7-8 to TRBJ1-1; 7 bases line up with TRBD1. CDR3 length equals 15 residues. CDR1 SGHVS and CDR2 FQNEAQ come from the germline V gene. Germline trimming cut 1 base from V and 1 base from J; bases unmatched to any gene: 3. CDR3: CASSLGSGGNTEAFF. As DNA, the CDR3 is TGTGCCAGCAGCTTAGGATCAGGGGGGAACACTGAAGCTTTCTTT.

Of note for this clone: This sequence is one base from a far larger clone and is likely a read error. The genes are TRBV30 and TRBJ2-2, with D maybe TRBD2 (6 bases). The CDR3 sequence is 15 residues long. Trimming took 0 bases from V and 6 from J, leaving 14 bases between them. CDR1 is GTSNPN and CDR2 is SVGIG in the germline V gene (reference sequence). CDR3 region: CAWSVQGGEAGELFF. CDR3 nucleotide sequence: TGTGCCTGGAGTGTTCAGGGCGGGGAGGCCGGGGAGCTGTTTTTT.

This chain links TRBV5-4 with TRBJ2-2; 9 bases match TRBD2. V dropped 7 bases and J dropped 1; count of bases not matched to a gene: 8. CDR1 and CDR2 (germline): SGHNT, YYREEE (reference sequence). CDR3 size: 16 residues. As DNA, the CDR3 is TGTGCCAGCGGACTCAAGCGGGAGGTGAACACCGGGGAGCTGTTTTTT. Amino acid sequence: CASGLKREVNTGELFF.

The chain joins TRBV10-2 to TRBJ2-5; 7 nucleotides agree with TRBD2. V shed 2 bases and J 0 bases; nucleotides not matched to a gene: 0. CDR3 length: 14 amino acids. Germline CDR1 WSHSY, CDR2 SAAADI. CDR3: CASSEGTNQETQYF. CDR3 DNA: TGCGCCAGCAGTGAGGGGACTAACCAAGAGACCCAGTACTTC.

The chain joins TRBV14 to TRBJ2-5; D is uncertain. The CDR3 sequence is 16 residues long. Trimming removed 3 bases from V and 5 bases from J, with 19 bases in between. Germline CDR1 is SGHDN and CDR2 is FVKESK. CDR3 nucleotides: TGTGCCAGCAGCCAGATTCGTACTGGGCCGATGGAGACCCAGTACTTC. Translating it yields CASSQIRTGPMETQYF.

The genes are TRBV30 and TRBJ2-5; 10 positions agree with TRBD2. The J segment lost 3 bases and the V segment lost 5 bases, leaving 6 bases of the junction unmatched. The germline V gene has CDR1 GTSNPN and CDR2 SVGIG (reference sequence). The CDR3 is 14 amino acids. CDR3 in amino acids: CAWAGTSVKETQYF. The CDR3 DNA follows: TGTGCCTGGGCCGGGACTAGCGTCAAAGAGACCCAGTACTTC.